A selection of T cell receptor beta chains follows, all from one sample in a study of cytotoxic CD8 clonotypes in ibrutinib-treated CLL. Sequencing used immunoSEQ multiplex PCR; TCRdb keeps in-frame clones, though not all of them. The table lists 270,000 or so clones, roughly 76% of them singletons. The specimen was PBMCs, collected at disease progression, from a patient treated with ibrutinib. The source of these receptors is a human donor with chronic lymphocytic leukemia. The conserved cysteine and the conserved F or W are not part of the CDR3 here. The order of the fields is J gene, V gene, clone size, CDR3 protein. Clone size is given for some rows only: seen once, a few or many times, or a class if the clone is expanded.

j_gene: TRBJ1-5; v_gene: TRBV6-6; abundance: .; CDR3aa: ASSYEDWSNQPQH
j_gene: TRBJ2-7; v_gene: TRBV7-2; abundance: few; CDR3aa: ASSFGSGAYEQY
j_gene: TRBJ1-2; v_gene: TRBV6-4; abundance: .; CDR3aa: ASSDNYGYT
j_gene: TRBJ2-7; v_gene: TRBV7-2; abundance: few; CDR3aa: ASSRRLAGGPDEQY
j_gene: TRBJ1-2; v_gene: TRBV19; abundance: .; CDR3aa: ASSHPGAYYGYT
j_gene: TRBJ2-5; v_gene: TRBV6-6; abundance: .; CDR3aa: ASSYSRAQETQY
j_gene: TRBJ2-7; v_gene: TRBV9; abundance: .; CDR3aa: ASSERAADYEQY
j_gene: TRBJ2-7; v_gene: TRBV5-4; abundance: .; CDR3aa: ASSLSGRIGYEQY
j_gene: TRBJ2-3; v_gene: TRBV5-1; abundance: once; CDR3aa: ASSLAAISGGHAQY
j_gene: TRBJ1-1; v_gene: TRBV29-1; abundance: .; CDR3aa: SGSRGPGGEAF
j_gene: TRBJ2-7; v_gene: TRBV5-1; abundance: .; CDR3aa: ASSLEYTYEQY
j_gene: TRBJ2-3; v_gene: TRBV28; abundance: .; CDR3aa: ASSTPGGQGSSTDTQY
j_gene: TRBJ1-5; v_gene: TRBV19; abundance: .; CDR3aa: ASSIRGPWGYSNQPQH
j_gene: TRBJ1-3; v_gene: TRBV18; abundance: once; CDR3aa: ASSPRRQGSSGNTIY
j_gene: TRBJ2-1; v_gene: TRBV28; abundance: few; CDR3aa: ASNILGAGTSGNEQF
j_gene: TRBJ1-1; v_gene: TRBV11-1; abundance: .; CDR3aa: ASSLVRQINTEAF
j_gene: TRBJ2-7; v_gene: TRBV27; abundance: .; CDR3aa: ASRILAGGPYEQY
j_gene: TRBJ2-3; v_gene: TRBV7-3; abundance: .; CDR3aa: ASSLGLAGWGDTQY
j_gene: TRBJ1-2; v_gene: TRBV6-5; abundance: .; CDR3aa: AAQGGQNYGYT
j_gene: TRBJ1-2; v_gene: TRBV9; abundance: once; CDR3aa: ASSPPGTGLRGYGYT
j_gene: TRBJ1-5; v_gene: TRBV18; abundance: .; CDR3aa: ASSPEEDQPQH
j_gene: TRBJ2-1; v_gene: TRBV5-6; abundance: .; CDR3aa: ASSTARTSGGGEQF
j_gene: TRBJ1-4; v_gene: TRBV29-1; abundance: .; CDR3aa: SVESDNEKLF
j_gene: TRBJ2-3; v_gene: TRBV5-1; abundance: .; CDR3aa: ASSLGTTDTQY
j_gene: TRBJ2-2; v_gene: TRBV7-3; abundance: .; CDR3aa: ASSPDDTGELF
j_gene: TRBJ2-7; v_gene: TRBV4-1; abundance: .; CDR3aa: ASSQDFQVWTYEQY
j_gene: TRBJ2-7; v_gene: TRBV28; abundance: .; CDR3aa: ASSSPNGEQY
j_gene: TRBJ1-2; v_gene: TRBV6-5; abundance: .; CDR3aa: ASSYGRGPNYGYT
j_gene: TRBJ1-6; v_gene: TRBV7-8; abundance: .; CDR3aa: ASSPGVVENNSPLH
j_gene: TRBJ2-3; v_gene: TRBV6-6; abundance: .; CDR3aa: ASSREGADTQY
j_gene: TRBJ2-1; v_gene: TRBV15; abundance: .; CDR3aa: ATSSRGLSHEQF
j_gene: TRBJ2-1; v_gene: TRBV7-6; abundance: .; CDR3aa: ASSLVLFNEQF
j_gene: TRBJ2-7; v_gene: TRBV4-1; abundance: .; CDR3aa: ASSQDDDSPYEQY
j_gene: TRBJ1-1; v_gene: TRBV7-8; abundance: .; CDR3aa: ASSLRRHTEAF
j_gene: TRBJ2-5; v_gene: TRBV4-1; abundance: .; CDR3aa: ASSQDSRESQETQY
j_gene: TRBJ2-1; v_gene: TRBV27; abundance: .; CDR3aa: ASSLSGLAGAHEQF
j_gene: TRBJ1-2; v_gene: TRBV7-2; abundance: once; CDR3aa: ASSDAPLSYGYT